A selection of T cell receptor beta chains follows, all from one sample in a study of tumor and adjacent non-tumor tissue in lung cancer. Each CDR3 protein is one row after TCRdb ran MiXCR on the multiplex PCR reads. The sample records 220,000 or so distinct CDR3 sequences, 70% to 75% being singletons. Sequences were obtained from lung tumor tissue. These TCRs come from a man aged 60-69 years with non-small cell lung cancer. Both conserved end residues are part of each CDR3. The D gene is left open where the match is weak. Only some rows state a clone size, as once, few, many or a class for expanded clones.

TRBV29-1	-	-	15	TRBJ2-2	TGCAGCGTTGGCCTGACATGGATTAACACCGGGGAGCCGTTTTTT	CSVGLTWINTGEPFF
TRBV20-1	TRBD2	-	15	TRBJ2-1	TGCAGTGCTAGAGGTAGCGGGGGGGCCCACATTGAGCAGTTATTC	CSARGSGGAHIEQLF
TRBV11-3	TRBD1	once	15	TRBJ1-5	TGTGCCAACTGCTTAGGCAGGGGGGACAATCAGCCCCAGCATTTT	CANCLGRGDNQPQHF
TRBV20-1	-	few	13	TRBJ2-7	TGCAGTGCTAGAGATCGTGGAGTCAACGAGCAGTACTTC	CSARDRGVNEQYF
TRBV20-1	TRBD1	once	13	TRBJ2-3	TGCAGTGCTAGACAGGGGGCGACAGATAAGCAGTATTTT	CSARQGATDKQYF
TRBV20-1	-	-	13	TRBJ2-7	TGCAGTGCTAGAAACGCCAGCACCTCCGAGCAGTACTTC	CSARNASTSEQYF
TRBV28	TRBD1	few	15	TRBJ2-7	TGTGTCAGCAGCCCGCCGGGACAGGGTAACCACGAGCAGTACTTC	CVSSPPGQGNHEQYF
TRBV14	-	-	15	TRBJ2-5	TGTGCCAGCAGCCAGGTGGGTAGTGGGTTGGAGACCCAGTACTTC	CASSQVGSGLETQYF
TRBV12-3/TRBV12-4	TRBD1	-	17	TRBJ1-1	TGTGCCAGCTGCCCAAGGGAACAGGGGGTTTCGAACACTGAAGCTTTCTTT	CASCPREQGVSNTEAFF
TRBV20-1	TRBD2	many	15	TRBJ2-3	TGCAGTGCTAGCCGGACTAGCGGGATGGGAGATACGCAGTATTTT	CSASRTSGMGDTQYF
TRBV6-2/TRBV6-3	-	once	14	TRBJ2-7	TGTACCAGCGCTTTCATCCTTTCGGTCTACGAGCAGTACTTC	CTSAFILSVYEQYF
TRBV12-3/TRBV12-4	-	-	16	TRBJ2-3	TGTGCCAGCAGTCCCCAGGGGGGCCGGAGCACAGATACGCAGTATTTT	CASSPQGGRSTDTQYF
TRBV29-1	-	many	17	TRBJ2-1	TGCAGCGTTGAAGATCCTCATGGGGCCGTGCCCTACAATGAGCAGTTCTTC	CSVEDPHGAVPYNEQFF
TRBV11-1	-	-	14	TRBJ2-7	TGTGCCAGCAGCACCTGGGCAGTGTCATACGAGCAATACTTC	CASSTWAVSYEQYF